This T cell receptor (beta chain) was obtained from a study of glioma-infiltrating T cells. In its sample, this clonotype was seen a few times. Antigen: not known. Amplification of TCR alpha and beta CDR3 regions from RNA used iRepertoire nested multiplex PCR. One-step reverse transcription and amplification started from approximately 100-400 ng of tissue mRNA or PBMC total RNA. MiXCR, run by TCRdb on the multiplex PCR reads, gives a single entry per CDR3 protein. The sample lists 170,000 or so distinct CDR3 sequences, roughly two fifths occurring once. Study outcomes and limitations: Only very few CDR3 sequences appeared in both tissue and blood.

The CDR3 runs 13 residues. In germline, CDR1 is KGHSH, CDR2 LQKENI. The V and J ends lost 3 bases and 4 bases respectively, with 7 bases between them. The chain employs TRBV18 and TRBJ1-5; D remains unclear. The receptor was derived from a human donor with low-grade glioma or glioblastoma, undergoing nonglioma brain surgery, or in good health (not recorded which). The sample was glioma tissue, nonneoplastic brain tissue, or PBMCs (not recorded which). This CDR3 is CASSPGINQPQHF. In DNA form, the CDR3 reads TGTGCCAGCTCACCCGGAATTAATCAGCCCCAGCATTTT.